This T cell receptor beta chain was sequenced for a study of technical replicates of blood from a handful of donors. Here immunoSEQ multiplex PCR was the method, and the copy in TCRdb shows in-frame clones only, minus some. The sample has about 82,000 clones; 96% are singletons. This CDR3 spans 16 amino acids. Germline values: CDR1 SGHTA, CDR2 FQGTGA. Trimming left V 1 base short and J 0 bases short, with 7 bases between. Sequencing input: T cells isolated from PBMCs. The sequence was collected from a human donor in good health. The chain combines TRBV7-3 with TRBJ2-6, with D possibly TRBD1 on 5 matching bases. CDR3: CASSLNGASGANVLTF. The CDR3 DNA reads as TGTGCCAGCAGCTTAAATGGGGCCTCTGGGGCCAACGTCCTGACTTTC.